This T cell receptor beta chain was sequenced in a study of blood T cell repertoires in COVID-19. Those who participated ranged in age from roughly 18 to 100 years and resided in under 25 US areas. The CDR3 has 17 residues. The V gene end was trimmed by 7 bases and the J gene end by 1 base; junction bases not matched to a gene: 14. Germline lookup yields CDR1 SNHLY and CDR2 FYNNEI. This table comes from immunoSEQ multiplex PCR, and its TCRdb copy is limited to in-frame clones, with some not included. The data hold around 200,000 clones, with 86% observed a single time. The genes are TRBV2 and TRBJ2-5; 8 bases fit TRBD1. The receptor's source is a man aged 35-49 years with acute COVID-19. The sequencing sample was made of PBMCs or T cells enriched from blood (not recorded which). CDR3: CASTRFGETGGQETQYF. CDR3 sequence (DNA): TGTGCCAGCACCAGATTTGGGGAAACAGGGGGCCAAGAGACCCAGTACTTC.